These 14 T cell receptor beta chains originate from one sample sequenced in a study of blood T cell repertoires in COVID-19. Clones were read by immunoSEQ multiplex PCR, and TCRdb kept only the in-frame ones, dropping some. The sample holds roughly 25,000 clones, approximately 78% seen once. The sequencing sample was made of peripheral blood. The receptors stem from a human donor in a cohort sampled during active COVID-19.

On this clone itself: This CDR3 is also generated by other DNA sequences in the sample. The V and J genes are TRBV9 and TRBJ1-5; the D gene is possibly TRBD1 (5 bases). This CDR3 is 14 amino acids long. V was shortened by 4 bases and J by 4 bases, with 12 bases between the two germline ends. The germline gives CDR1 SGDLS, CDR2 YYNGEE. CDR3 sequence reads: CASSPWGGNQPQHF. In nucleotides, the CDR3 is TGTGCCAGCAGCCCTTGGGGGGGGAATCAGCCCCAGCATTTT. Combining the CDR3 with reference TRBV9 and TRBJ1-5 gives the whole variable domain DSGVTQTPKHLITATGQRVTLRCSPRSGDLSVYWYQQSLDQGLQFLIQYYNGEERAKGNILERFSAQQFPDLHSELNLSSLELGDSALYFCASSPWGGNQPQHFGDGTRLSIL.

This chain joins TRBV4-3 and TRBJ2-7; 12 nucleotides align to TRBD2. The CDR3 consists of 18 residues. Germline V gene data show CDR1 as LGHNA and CDR2 as YSLEER. V trimming: 3 bases; J trimming: 2 bases; junction bases outside the gene matches: 11. The CDR3 sequence: CASSQGLAGTQTPYEQYF. As DNA, the CDR3 is TGCGCCAGCAGCCAGGGACTAGCGGGTACTCAAACCCCCTACGAGCAGTACTTC.

This chain joins TRBV19 and TRBJ2-1; maybe TRBD2 (5 bases). Germline-derived CDR1 and CDR2 are LNHDA and SQIVND (reference sequence). The CDR3 runs 18 residues. Trimming removed 1 base at V and 2 bases at J, with 18 bases between. CDR3 DNA sequence: TGTGCCAGTAGTATAGCCGCCCGAGGAGGATTTGCCTACAATGAGCAGTTCTTC. Translation gives CASSIAARGGFAYNEQFF.

This chain joins TRBV28 and TRBJ1-1; 7 bases agree with TRBD1. The CDR3 loop spans 12 amino acids. Trimming took 5 bases from V and 10 from J; bases not matched to a gene: 7. Per the germline V gene, CDR1 is MDHEN and CDR2 is SYDVKM. The CDR3 region has the DNA TGTGCCAGCAGTCCCCGGACAGGAGTAGCTTTCTTT. This codes for CASSPRTGVAFF.

The CDR3 here is CASSLTRHTGTSGFRDTYEQYF. CDR3 sequence (DNA): TGTGCCAGCAGCCTTACCAGGCATACCGGGACTAGCGGGTTTAGAGACACCTACGAGCAGTACTTC. The J gene is TRBJ2-7, the V gene TRBV3-1 (or the pseudogene TRBV3-2), with 12 bases lining up with TRBD2. CDR1 is LGHDT and CDR2 is YNNKEL in the germline V gene (reference sequence). The CDR3 spans 22 residues. V lost 4 bases to trimming and J lost 2 bases; unmatched junction nucleotides: 24.

This chain joins TRBV21-1 and TRBJ2-7; TRBD2 is the table's D call and was not checked against the DNA. TRBV21-1 counts as a pseudogene. The CDR3 contains 15 residues. Written as DNA, the CDR3 is TGTGCCAGCAGCAAACGTGGGAGTACGAAAAGCGAGCAGTACTTC. Amino acid sequence: CASSKRGSTKSEQYF.

V usage is TRBV3-1 (or the pseudogene TRBV3-2) and J usage is TRBJ2-3; 9 nucleotides line up with TRBD2. V trimming: 2 bases; J trimming: 4 bases; junction bases outside the gene matches: 4. Germline values: CDR1 LGHDT, CDR2 YNNKEL (reference sequence). The CDR3 extends over 15 amino acids. The DNA of the CDR3 is TGTGCCAGCAGCCAACTGTCTAGCGGGGCAGATACGCAGTATTTT. This codes for CASSQLSSGADTQYF.

This clone came up once. CDR3 coding DNA: TGTGCTAGTGGTTTGTACACAGGGCCCAACACCGGGGAGCTGTTTTTT. Its protein product is CASGLYTGPNTGELFF. This rearrangement joins TRBV12-5 to TRBJ2-2; TRBD1 is a possible D gene (6 bases). V lost 2 bases and J lost 2, with 12 bases in between. Germline CDR1 and CDR2: LGHNT and FRNRAP. This CDR3 is 16 amino acids long.

J is TRBJ1-2 and V is TRBV19, with 7 nucleotides matching TRBD1. Looked up from germline, CDR1 is LNHDA and CDR2 is SQIVND (reference sequence). After removal of 3 bases from V and 6 bases from J, the junction contained 10 bases not matched to a gene. This CDR3 has 15 residues. In DNA, the CDR3 is TGTGCCAGTAGTATCCCGCAGGGGGTATTAAATGGCTACACCTTC. Translating it yields CASSIPQGVLNGYTF.

CDR3 sequence reads: CASSFEGSLSYGYTF. The CDR3, as DNA: TGTGCCAGCAGCTTCGAGGGAAGTTTGAGCTATGGCTACACCTTC. This chain connects TRBV5-8 to TRBJ1-2; no clear D gene. CDR3 length: 15 residues. The V gene's germline CDR1 is SGHTS and CDR2 YDEGEE. Trimming stripped 2 bases from V and 4 bases from J, with 15 bases between.

The rearrangement uses TRBV27 and TRBJ1-5, with 9 bases aligning to TRBD1. The CDR3 has 17 amino acids. Germline CDR1 MNHEY, CDR2 SMNVEV (reference sequence). V lost 7 bases to trimming and J lost 6 bases; unmatched junction nucleotides: 16. DNA for the CDR3: TGTGCCAGCACCAAGCCCCGGGACAGGGAGGTCCGTCAGCCCCAGCATTTT. Translated, it gives CASTKPRDREVRQPQHF.

The CDR3 bases are TGTGCCAGCAGCCCAGGGGGTGCCACCGGGGAGCTGTTTTTT. Translating it yields CASSPGGATGELFF. The chain joins TRBV13 to TRBJ2-2; TRBD1 agrees at 7 bases. Trimming removed 5 bases from V and 4 bases from J; junction bases left unmatched: 4. The CDR3 length is 14 residues. The germline CDR1 and CDR2 sequences are PRHDT and FYEKMQ (reference sequence).

V gene TRBV6-6 combines with J gene TRBJ1-2; the match to TRBD1 covers 9 bases. Germline CDR1 MNHNY, CDR2 SVGAGI (reference sequence). The ends lost 9 bases at V and 0 bases at J; junction bases unmatched: 2. The CDR3 sequence is 13 residues long. The CDR3 DNA reads TGTGCCAGTAGACAGGGGGCTAACTATGGCTACACCTTC. Its translation: CASRQGANYGYTF.

This chain links TRBV12-3 or TRBV12-4 with TRBJ2-3, with D possibly being TRBD2 (6 bases). The V and J ends lost 8 bases and 1 base respectively, with 10 bases between them. There are 13 residues in the CDR3. DNA of the CDR3: TGTGCCAGCGGGGTAGCGGGCACAGATACGCAGTATTTT. It codes for CASGVAGTDTQYF.